This T cell receptor (beta chain) was obtained from a study of T-cell reconstitution after alpha-beta-depleted transplantation in children. Unique molecular identifiers were incorporated into the prepared TCRbeta library. TCRdb reprocessed the PCR reads via MiXCR and lists one record per CDR3 protein. The table includes roughly 300,000 distinct CDR3 sequences, about 9.9% detected once. A word on this clonotype: Its antigen is as yet unknown.

Germline CDR1 is LNHDA and CDR2 is SQIVND (reference sequence). Trimming stripped 7 bases from V and 4 bases from J, with 8 bases between. The length of the CDR3 is 12 residues. Study-wide results and limits: The origin of high day-60 TCRbeta diversity in some patients lay in surviving recipient T cells and thymic progenitors. After transplant, at about two months, alpha-beta T cells were reportedly derived from several hundred expanded graft clones.

This sample comprised peripheral blood, obtained 180 days after TCRalphabeta/CD19-depleted stem cell transplant. The TCR originated in a male patient between 2 and 10 years old who had a stem cell transplant for chronic granulomatous disease, so the T cells may come from the graft donor. The chain is built from TRBV19 and TRBJ1-5; D is unresolved. The CDR3 DNA sequence: TGTGCCAGTAAAAAGGGAAATCAGCCCCAGCATTTT. Translating it yields CASKKGNQPQHF.